This TCR beta chain emerged from a study of OX40 agonist ivuxolimab in advanced cancers. Overall study context: Clinicians treated patients with ivuxolimab, an agonistic anti-OX40 (CD134) antibody. The patients received ivuxolimab by intravenous route every 2 weeks at 0.01 to 10 mg/kg. Of the patients, three showed partial responses, one with hepatocellular carcinoma and two with cutaneous melanoma.

TCRdb keeps only in-frame clones here, not all; method: immunoSEQ multiplex PCR. The top ten clones hold approximately 9.9% of a sample with about 80,000 clones, about 93% of them seen once. This CDR3 contains 16 residues. Germline CDR1 MGHRA, CDR2 YSYEKL. Trimming took 1 base from V and 7 from J; bases not matched to a gene: 12. This sequence was found in an adult with an advanced solid tumor such as melanoma, head and neck, liver or kidney cancer. The rearrangement joins TRBV4-1 to TRBJ2-5; 7 bases are shared with TRBD1. Material: CD4+ or CD8+ T cells sorted from blood, obtained in a trial of the OX40 agonist ivuxolimab. CDR3 DNA sequence: TGCGCCAGCAGCCAAGTCGACAGGGTCCTTGGGGGGACCCAGTACTTC. It is translated as CASSQVDRVLGGTQYF.